The 22 T cell receptor beta chains below were found in one sample sequenced in a study of molecular identifiers for immune sequencing clone quantification (dated by TCRdb to the late 2010s). Libraries were built with PCR. Sequencing used an Illumina HiSeq 4000. The public reads were quality trimmed at Q25 with fastp and then assembled into clones with MiXCR by TCRdb, keeping productive beta chains. Rows are unified per CDR3 protein, each entry keeping the most common DNA and genes. In all, the sample holds about 640,000 distinct CDR3 sequences, and 20% of those were seen once. The ten top clones hold around 0.9% of the sample. Input material: naive CD8+ T cells from blood, with Jurkat cell RNA spiked in. The cell subset or site label of this sample denotes: FACS-sorted CD8+CD4-CCR7+CD45RA+ naive T cells. The receptors come from a human donor in good health. Some libraries in this study had Jurkat cell RNA spiked in.

This clonotype was observed at least ten times. V is TRBV30 and J is TRBJ1-1, with TRBD1 as a possible D gene (5 bases). In germline, CDR1 is GTSNPN, CDR2 SVGIG (reference sequence). CDR3 length: 12 amino acids. V lost 4 bases and J lost 10, with 16 bases in between. The DNA for the CDR3 is TGTGCCTGGACCGACGCAGGGTTCTTAGCTTTCTTT. Protein: CAWTDAGFLAFF.

The sample holds a few counts of this clonotype. J is TRBJ1-1 and V is TRBV10-3; 9 bases align to TRBD1. After removal of 0 bases from V and 3 bases from J, the junction contained 5 bases not matched to a gene. Germline V gives CDR1 ENHRY, CDR2 SYGVKD. This CDR3 has 16 amino acids. CDR3 residues: CAISESDRGRYTEAFF. The CDR3 DNA reads TGTGCCATCAGTGAGTCGGACAGGGGCCGTTACACTGAAGCTTTCTTT.

This clonotype appeared a few times. The chain has TRBV30 and TRBJ2-7; 9 nucleotides match TRBD1. The CDR3 loop spans 15 amino acids. The germline CDR1 and CDR2 sequences are GTSNPN and SVGIG (reference sequence). The V gene end was trimmed by 3 bases and the J gene end by 1 base; junction bases not matched to a gene: 7. In DNA form, the CDR3 reads TGTGCCTGGAGCTCCGGGACAGGGCTATCCTACGAGCAGTACTTC. Translating gives CAWSSGTGLSYEQYF.

As to this clonotype: With a much larger clone just one base away, this may be a read error. CDR3 sequence reads: CASTDVWGAEAFF. DNA for the CDR3: TGTGCCAGCACCGACGTGTGGGGCGCTGAAGCTTTCTTT. V usage is TRBV6-1 and J usage is TRBJ1-1; TRBD1 might be the D (5 bases). Germline CDR1 reads MNHNS; CDR2 reads SASEGT. V gave up 7 bases and J gave up 6 bases, with 15 bases separating them. There are 13 residues in the CDR3.

CDR3 in DNA: TGTGCCAGCAGTCGCATCGGGGGGTCCACCTACGAGCAGTACTTC. It translates to CASSRIGGSTYEQYF. The chain uses TRBV27 and TRBJ2-7, with 7 bases identical to TRBD2. This CDR3 region has 15 residues. Trimming cost V 5 bases and J 2 bases; bases outside gene matches: 9. Germline V CDR1 and CDR2: MNHEY, SMNVEV (reference sequence).

With regard to this clonotype: Being one base from a much bigger clone, this may be a read error. The chain carries TRBV6-1 and TRBJ2-1, with TRBD2 matching 10 bases. The CDR3 spans 16 residues. J was trimmed by 8 bases and V by 1 base; bases with no gene match: 8. CDR1 is MNHNS, CDR2 SASEGT, per germline. CDR3 coding DNA: TGTGCCAGCAGTGAAGGCCTAGCGGGAGTCGCGTATGAGCAGTTCTTC. The encoded protein is CASSEGLAGVAYEQFF.

Comment on this clonotype: A read error may account for a junction end that differs from germline. This chain uses TRBV3-1 with TRBJ2-3; D might be TRBD2 (5 bases). The germline V gene encodes CDR1 LGHDT and CDR2 YNNKEL (reference sequence). The CDR3 covers 15 residues. DNA of the CDR3: TGTGCCAGCGGCCAAGGCGGGCTAGCATGGGATACGCAGTATTTT. It yields the protein CASGQGGLAWDTQYF.

Notes on this clonotype: Being one base from a much bigger clone, this may be a read error. V and J are TRBV12-3 or TRBV12-4 and TRBJ2-5; 12 nucleotides agree with TRBD2. Trimming cost V 11 bases and J 2 bases; bases outside gene matches: 9. This CDR3 is 15 amino acids long. The CDR3 reads CAGISTSGGQETQYF. Written as DNA, the CDR3 is TGTGCCGGCATCTCGACTAGCGGGGGTCAAGAGACCCAGTACTTC.

For this clonotype: This may come from a read error, since a much larger clone is one base off. The V call is TRBV6-5, the J call TRBJ2-7; TRBD1 matches at 7 bases. The J segment lost 0 bases and the V segment lost 10 bases, leaving 9 bases of the junction unmatched. Germline-derived CDR1 and CDR2 are MNHEY and SVGAGI. CDR3 length: 14 residues. The CDR3 DNA reads as TGTGCCAACAGCTACGGGACAGCCTCCTACGAGCAGTACTTC. The encoded protein is CANSYGTASYEQYF.

The gene calls are TRBV27 and TRBJ1-5; D unclear. From germline, CDR1 is MNHEY and CDR2 SMNVEV (reference sequence). This CDR3 has 16 residues. V lost 2 bases and J lost 0, with 11 bases in between. CDR3 bases: TGTGCCAGCAGTTTAACGGCAGCTTATAGCAATCAGCCCCAGCATTTT. Amino acid sequence: CASSLTAAYSNQPQHF.

As concerns this clonotype: It may be a read error: a sequence one base away is much more abundant. V and J are TRBV12-3 or TRBV12-4 and TRBJ2-5; 7 bases are a match to TRBD1. This CDR3 comprises 18 residues. In DNA, the CDR3 is TGTGCCAGCAGTTCCCCTCCTTTTCATCAGGGGGAACAAGGGACCCAGTACTTC. It translates to CASSSPPFHQGEQGTQYF.

This clonotype was counted only a few times. The V gene is TRBV27, the J gene TRBJ2-7; 10 nucleotides align to TRBD1. Trimming removed 5 bases from V and 2 bases from J; junction bases left unmatched: 6. The CDR3 sequence is 15 residues long. CDR1 and CDR2 (germline): MNHEY, SMNVEV (reference sequence). The CDR3 nucleotides are TGTGCCAGCAGTGGCTTCGACAGGGGGCCCTACGAGCAGTACTTC. It is translated as CASSGFDRGPYEQYF.

To note about this clonotype: It may be a read error: a sequence one base away is much more abundant. This chain connects TRBV5-1 to TRBJ1-1; D unclear. V was cut by 0 bases and J by 2 bases, with 20 bases left in between. The CDR3 totals 18 residues. The germline V gene has CDR1 SGHRS and CDR2 YFSETQ. This chain's CDR3 is CASSLERQAGVVNTEAFF. CDR3 coding DNA: TGCGCCAGCAGCTTGGAACGGCAGGCCGGGGTGGTTAACACTGAAGCTTTCTTT.

This chain uses TRBV5-1 with TRBJ2-7; either TRBD1 or TRBD2 may fit D (5 bases each). The CDR3 is 15 amino acids. CDR1 and CDR2 from the germline V gene are SGHRS and YFSETQ. Trimming removed 0 bases from V and 0 bases from J, with 10 bases in between. The DNA for the CDR3 is TGCGCCAGCAGCTTGGTTCCGGGGCCCTCCTACGAGCAGTACTTC. Protein product: CASSLVPGPSYEQYF.

This clonotype was picked up many times. The rearrangement uses TRBV30 and TRBJ1-4; D gene uncertain. CDR3 length: 12 residues. The V gene's germline CDR1 is GTSNPN and CDR2 SVGIG (reference sequence). V lost 0 bases and J lost 8, with 7 bases in between. The chain's CDR3 is CAWSVQGEKLFF. CDR3 DNA sequence: TGTGCCTGGAGTGTACAAGGGGAAAAACTGTTTTTT.

Remarks on this clonotype: This clone may be a read error of a much larger clone one base away. The V and J genes are TRBV5-3 and TRBJ1-1, with D uncertain. TRBV5-3 belongs to the ORF category, with a function that is uncertain. This CDR3 comprises 11 residues. The CDR3 here is CASSLYGEASF. The CDR3, as DNA: TGTGCCAGCAGCTTGTATGGTGAAGCTTCCTTT.

This clonotype was picked up one time. One base away lies a much larger clone, so this may be a sequencing read error. The V gene is TRBV5-3, the J gene TRBJ2-2, with 8 bases matching TRBD2. TRBV5-3 is filed as an ORF, its function uncertain. The J segment lost 8 bases and the V segment lost 10 bases, leaving 19 bases of the junction unmatched. This CDR3 comprises 16 residues. The CDR3 reads CACSLETGGGTGELFF. As DNA, the CDR3 is TGTGCCTGCAGCTTGGAAACGGGCGGGGGGACTGGGGAGCTGTTTTTT.

In regard to this clonotype: A read error may explain this, as a much larger clone is one base away. The V call is TRBV30, the J call TRBJ1-1; D is perhaps TRBD1 (5 bases). V lost 0 bases to trimming and J lost 4 bases, with 9 bases between them. The CDR3 covers 13 residues. Looked up from germline, CDR1 is GTSNPN and CDR2 is SVGIG (reference sequence). The CDR3 DNA sequence: TGTGCCTGGAGTGTGACAGAGATCACTGAAGCTTTCTTT. Amino acids: CAWSVTEITEAFF.

At least ten counts were recorded for this clonotype. V usage is TRBV6-1 and J usage is TRBJ1-1, with a possible D match to TRBD1 (6 bases). Deletions cut 2 bases from V and 14 bases from J, with 15 bases between. The CDR3 loop spans 12 amino acids. CDR1 MNHNS and CDR2 SASEGT come from the germline V gene. The CDR3 coding sequence is TGTGCCAGCAGTGAATTGACAGGCCCAGACTTCTTT. Amino acids: CASSELTGPDFF.

The chain joins TRBV30 to TRBJ2-7; 8 nucleotides match TRBD1. V gave up 3 bases and J gave up 3 bases; unmatched junction bases: 1. The CDR3 is 12 amino acids. The germline gives CDR1 GTSNPN, CDR2 SVGIG (reference sequence). The CDR3 loop is CAWRGQDYEQYF. CDR3 DNA: TGTGCCTGGAGGGGACAGGACTACGAGCAGTACTTC. The entire variable domain, with the rest obtained from reference TRBV30 and TRBJ2-7, is as follows: SQTIHQWPATLVQPVGSPLSLECTVEGTSNPNLYWYRQAAGRGLQLLFYSVGIGQISSEVPQNLSASRPQDRQFILSSKKLLLSDSGFYLCAWRGQDYEQYFGPGTRLTVT.

This clonotype was seen at least ten times. The genes are TRBV5-1 and TRBJ1-1, with D possibly matching TRBD1 (5 bases). With 0 bases removed from V and 1 base from J, the gap between germline ends came to 19 bases. The length of the CDR3 is 18 residues. Per the germline V gene, CDR1 is SGHRS and CDR2 is YFSETQ. CDR3 nucleotides: TGCGCCAGCAGCTTGGTGGAGGGGCGGGTCTCCTCGAACACTGAAGCTTTCTTT. Its protein is CASSLVEGRVSSNTEAFF.

This clonotype was seen at least ten times. The rearrangement links TRBV9 to TRBJ2-5; no reliable D call. V was trimmed by 0 bases and J by 7 bases, leaving 13 bases between them. Germline V gives CDR1 SGDLS, CDR2 YYNGEE. The CDR3 totals 14 residues. The CDR3 nucleotides are TGTGCCAGCAGCGTAGAAGGTAGTTCCGGGACCCAGTACTTC. Encoded protein: CASSVEGSSGTQYF.